The present T cell receptor (beta chain) was sequenced within a study of human T cells and chemical hapten exposure. Via MiXCR, TCRdb re-called the RACE reads, giving one row per CDR3 protein. The table lists about 37,000 distinct CDR3 sequences, just under 6.5% of them singletons. The time point denotes: patch test 1, 2 weeks after DPC sensitization. Documented treatment: therapeutic diphenylcyclopropenone sensitization with weekly scalp DPC. It was from unfractionated whole blood that total RNA was extracted. This clonotype has ten or more counts. V gave up 2 bases and J gave up 0 bases, with 10 bases separating them. The CDR3 has 15 amino acids. Per germline, CDR1 MNHEY and CDR2 SVGAGI.

This specimen consisted of whole blood, obtained in connection with sensitization to the hapten diphenylcyclopropenone (DPC). V gene TRBV6-5 combines with J gene TRBJ1-1; the D is unclear. This sequence originates from a woman in her 30s with alopecia areata. Some clones in this sample may be carry-over from other donors' samples. This CDR3 reads CASSYRKGLNTEAFF. CDR3 bases: TGTGCCAGCAGTTACCGGAAAGGGTTGAACACTGAAGCTTTCTTT.